Below, 11 T cell receptor beta chains from the same sample are listed, as sequenced in a study of radiation and T cells in renal cell carcinoma. Sample time point: blood 4 weeks post-SBRT, at nephrectomy. Treatment denoted: 15 Gy SBRT to primary tumor, nephrectomy 4 weeks later. Profiled with immunoSEQ multiplex PCR; TCRdb holds only in-frame clones, not every one. The data contain under 200,000 clones, 88% of them seen just once; the ten biggest clones take up about 11%. Material: blood, obtained from a patient whose treatment included radiotherapy and nephrectomy. The receptors stem from a woman aged 45-60 years with renal cell carcinoma.

V usage is TRBV10-2 and J usage is TRBJ2-4, with unresolved D. The ends were cut back, 6 bases at V and 0 bases at J, with 12 bases in the middle. The germline V gene has CDR1 WSHSY and CDR2 SAAADI. This CDR3 contains 15 residues. The CDR3 reads CASSDRNLAKNIQYF. CDR3 sequence (DNA): TGCGCCAGCAGCGACCGGAATCTAGCCAAAAACATTCAGTACTTC.

The chain recombines TRBV7-9 with TRBJ2-1; D possibly corresponds to TRBD1 (5 bases). Between the trimmed V and J ends, which lost 1 base and 4 bases, there was a span of 11 bases. The CDR3 extends over 15 amino acids. CDR1 is SEHNR, CDR2 FQNEAQ, per germline (reference sequence). This chain's CDR3 is CASSLGGHPYNEQFF. CDR3 in DNA: TGTGCCAGCAGCTTAGGAGGACACCCTTACAATGAGCAGTTCTTC.

J is TRBJ1-5 and V is TRBV2; perhaps TRBD1 as D (6 bases). The germline gives CDR1 SNHLY, CDR2 FYNNEI. The CDR3 sequence is 15 residues long. The V and J ends lost 4 bases and 0 bases respectively, with 10 bases between them. For the CDR3, the DNA is TGTGCCAGCAGTGTTCAGGGGAATAGCAATCAGCCCCAGCATTTT. This codes for CASSVQGNSNQPQHF. Together with reference TRBV2 and TRBJ1-5, the CDR3 gives the full variable domain: EPEVTQTPSHQVTQMGQEVILRCVPISNHLYFYWYRQILGQKVEFLVSFYNNEISEKSEIFDDQFSVERPDGSNFTLKIRSTKLEDSAMYFCASSVQGNSNQPQHFGDGTRLSIL.

The chain links TRBV6-5 to TRBJ1-4; no definite D call. Germline V gives CDR1 MNHEY, CDR2 SVGAGI. V was clipped by 8 bases and J by 6 bases, with 10 bases between them. The CDR3 extends over 12 amino acids. The CDR3 DNA sequence: TGTGCCAGCGGGGAAAGAGATGAAAAACTGTTTTTT. This gives the protein CASGERDEKLFF.

V gene TRBV9 combines with J gene TRBJ1-1; 9 nucleotides align to TRBD1. The CDR3 extends over 14 amino acids. V gave up 3 bases and J gave up 5 bases; unmatched junction bases: 5. Germline-derived CDR1 and CDR2 are SGDLS and YYNGEE. CDR3 nucleotides: TGTGCCAGCAGCGGGAAGGGGACAGGGACTGAAGCTTTCTTT. It codes for CASSGKGTGTEAFF.

This rearrangement joins TRBV7-2 to TRBJ2-1; TRBD2 might be the D (6 bases). Trimming took 5 bases from V and 5 from J, leaving 16 bases between them. The germline V gene has CDR1 SGHTA and CDR2 FQGNSA. The CDR3 is 15 residues long. CDR3 amino acids: CASSPPGVSHNEQFF. CDR3 DNA: TGTGCCAGCAGCCCCCCGGGAGTGAGTCACAATGAGCAGTTCTTC.

The sample holds a few counts of this clone. The V and J genes are TRBV9 and TRBJ2-1; 11 bases fit TRBD2. CDR1 is SGDLS, CDR2 YYNGEE, per germline. V trimming: 5 bases; J trimming: 4 bases; junction bases outside the gene matches: 8. The CDR3 totals 16 residues. In DNA, the CDR3 is TGTGCCAGCAGTCCTTTACTAGCGGGGGTGTACAATGAGCAGTTCTTC. This encodes CASSPLLAGVYNEQFF.

The chain employs TRBV6-5 and TRBJ1-1; D uncertain. Germline V CDR1 and CDR2: MNHEY, SVGAGI. Trimming took off 0 bases at V and 1 base at J, with 9 bases between the two ends. The CDR3 is 15 residues long. The CDR3 nucleotides are TGTGCCAGCAGTTACTCACCGGGATCGAACACTGAAGCTTTCTTT. Translated: CASSYSPGSNTEAFF.

V usage is TRBV25-1 and J usage is TRBJ2-2; the D gene is possibly TRBD2 (6 bases). The germline V gene encodes CDR1 MGHDK and CDR2 SYGVNS. This CDR3 is 16 amino acids long. V was pared by 1 base and J by 6 bases, with 15 bases between. The CDR3 is CASSESWVGEAGELFF. Written as DNA, the CDR3 is TGTGCCAGCAGTGAATCTTGGGTCGGGGAGGCCGGGGAGCTGTTTTTT.

The chain carries TRBV6-1 and TRBJ2-3; 7 bases align to TRBD1. V gave up 4 bases and J gave up 8 bases; unmatched junction bases: 12. The germline V gene encodes CDR1 MNHNS and CDR2 SASEGT. The CDR3 loop spans 15 amino acids. CDR3 bases: TGTGCCAGCAGTGGGCGGACAGGACCCGACCCTACGCAGTATTTT. Its translation: CASSGRTGPDPTQYF.

The J gene is TRBJ2-3, the V gene TRBV6-1; no clear D gene. Trimming removed 0 bases at V and 3 bases at J, with 7 bases between. This CDR3 comprises 14 residues. Germline loops: CDR1 MNHNS, CDR2 SASEGT. This CDR3 is CASSEAGTTDTQYF. The CDR3 DNA reads as TGTGCCAGCAGTGAAGCAGGAACTACAGATACGCAGTATTTT.